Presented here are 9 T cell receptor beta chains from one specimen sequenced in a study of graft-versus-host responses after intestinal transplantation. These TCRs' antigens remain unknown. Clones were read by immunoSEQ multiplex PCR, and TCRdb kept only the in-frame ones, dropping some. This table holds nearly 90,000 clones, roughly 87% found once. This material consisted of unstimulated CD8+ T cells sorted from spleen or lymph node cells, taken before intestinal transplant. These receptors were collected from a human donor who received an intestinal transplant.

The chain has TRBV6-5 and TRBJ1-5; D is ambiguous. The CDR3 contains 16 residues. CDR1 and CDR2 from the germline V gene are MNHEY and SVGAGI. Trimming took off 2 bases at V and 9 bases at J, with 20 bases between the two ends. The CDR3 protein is CASSYGPERWRSPQHF. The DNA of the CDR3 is TGTGCCAGCAGTTACGGGCCAGAGAGGTGGAGATCGCCCCAGCATTTT.

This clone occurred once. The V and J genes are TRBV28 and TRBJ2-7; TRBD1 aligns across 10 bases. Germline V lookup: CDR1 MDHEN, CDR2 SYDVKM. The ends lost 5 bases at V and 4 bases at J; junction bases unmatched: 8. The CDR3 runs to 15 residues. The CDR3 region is CASSPGQGGFYEQYF. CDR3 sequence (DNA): TGTGCCAGCAGTCCCGGACAGGGGGGGTTTTACGAGCAGTACTTC.

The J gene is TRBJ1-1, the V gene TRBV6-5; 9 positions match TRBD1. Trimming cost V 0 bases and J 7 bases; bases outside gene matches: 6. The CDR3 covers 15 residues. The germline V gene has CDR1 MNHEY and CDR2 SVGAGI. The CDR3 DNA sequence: TGTGCCAGCAGTTACTCAGGGACAGGGCTCGATGAAGCTTTCTTT. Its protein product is CASSYSGTGLDEAFF.

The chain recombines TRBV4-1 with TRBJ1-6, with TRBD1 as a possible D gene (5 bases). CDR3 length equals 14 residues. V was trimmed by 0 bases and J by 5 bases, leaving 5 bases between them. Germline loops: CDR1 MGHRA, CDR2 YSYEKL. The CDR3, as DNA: TGCGCCAGCAGCCAAGAAGGGGATAATTCACCCCTCCACTTT. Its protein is CASSQEGDNSPLHF.

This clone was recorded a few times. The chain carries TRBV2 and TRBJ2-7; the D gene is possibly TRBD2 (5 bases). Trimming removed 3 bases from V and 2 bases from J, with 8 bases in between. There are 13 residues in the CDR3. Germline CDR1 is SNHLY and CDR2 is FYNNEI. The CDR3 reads CASSDEGPYEQYF. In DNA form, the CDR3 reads TGTGCCAGCAGTGACGAGGGCCCCTACGAGCAGTACTTC.

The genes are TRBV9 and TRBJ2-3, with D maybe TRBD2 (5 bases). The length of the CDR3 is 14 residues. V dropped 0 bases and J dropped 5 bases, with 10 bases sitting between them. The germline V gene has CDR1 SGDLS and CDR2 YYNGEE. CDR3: CASSVATGLDTQYF. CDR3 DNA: TGTGCCAGCAGCGTAGCTACCGGACTAGATACGCAGTATTTT.

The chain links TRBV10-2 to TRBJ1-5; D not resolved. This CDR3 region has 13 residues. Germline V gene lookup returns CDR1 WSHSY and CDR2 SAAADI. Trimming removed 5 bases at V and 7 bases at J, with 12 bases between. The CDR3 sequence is CASSRPGRQPQHF. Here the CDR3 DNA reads TGCGCCAGCAGTCGTCCCGGACGCCAGCCCCAGCATTTT.

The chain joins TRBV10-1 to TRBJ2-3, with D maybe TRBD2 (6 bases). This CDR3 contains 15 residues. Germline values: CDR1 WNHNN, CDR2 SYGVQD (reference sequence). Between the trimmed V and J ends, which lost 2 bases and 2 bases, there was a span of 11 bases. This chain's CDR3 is CASSETGGFTDTQYF. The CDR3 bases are TGCGCCAGCAGTGAGACCGGGGGTTTCACAGATACGCAGTATTTT.

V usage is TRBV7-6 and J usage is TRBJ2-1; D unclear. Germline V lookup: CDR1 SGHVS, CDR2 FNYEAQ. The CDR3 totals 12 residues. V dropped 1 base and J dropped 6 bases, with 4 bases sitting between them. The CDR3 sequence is CASSLGSNEQFF. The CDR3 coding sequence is TGTGCCAGCAGCTTAGGGAGCAATGAGCAGTTCTTC.